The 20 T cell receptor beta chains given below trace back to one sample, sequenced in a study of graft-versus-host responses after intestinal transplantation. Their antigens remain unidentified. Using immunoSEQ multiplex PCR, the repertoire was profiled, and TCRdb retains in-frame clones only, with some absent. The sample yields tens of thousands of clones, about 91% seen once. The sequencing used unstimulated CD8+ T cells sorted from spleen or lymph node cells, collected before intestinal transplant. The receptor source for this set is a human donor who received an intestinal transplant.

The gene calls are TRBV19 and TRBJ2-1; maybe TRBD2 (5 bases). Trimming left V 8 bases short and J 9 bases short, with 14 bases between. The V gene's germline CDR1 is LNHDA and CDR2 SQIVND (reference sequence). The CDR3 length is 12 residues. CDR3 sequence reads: CASQTSSSEQFF. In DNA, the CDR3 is TGTGCCAGTCAAACTAGTTCCAGTGAGCAGTTCTTC.

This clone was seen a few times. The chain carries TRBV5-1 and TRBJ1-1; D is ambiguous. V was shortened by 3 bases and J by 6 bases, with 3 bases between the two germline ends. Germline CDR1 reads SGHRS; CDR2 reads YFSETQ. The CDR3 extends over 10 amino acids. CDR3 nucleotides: TGCGCCAGCAGCTCCGCTGAAGCTTTCTTT. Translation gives CASSSAEAFF.

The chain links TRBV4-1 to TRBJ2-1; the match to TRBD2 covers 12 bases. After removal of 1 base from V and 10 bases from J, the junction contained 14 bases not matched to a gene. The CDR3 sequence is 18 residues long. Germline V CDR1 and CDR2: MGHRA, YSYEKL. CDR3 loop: CASSQGPPASGGAREQFF. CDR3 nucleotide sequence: TGCGCCAGCAGCCAAGGGCCCCCGGCTAGCGGGGGGGCCCGGGAGCAGTTCTTC.

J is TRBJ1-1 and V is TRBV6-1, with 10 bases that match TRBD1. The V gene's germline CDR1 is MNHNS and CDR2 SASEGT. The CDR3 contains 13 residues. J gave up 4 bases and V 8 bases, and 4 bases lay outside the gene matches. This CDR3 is CASGTGESTEAFF. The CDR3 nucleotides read TGTGCCAGCGGGACAGGGGAGAGCACTGAAGCTTTCTTT.

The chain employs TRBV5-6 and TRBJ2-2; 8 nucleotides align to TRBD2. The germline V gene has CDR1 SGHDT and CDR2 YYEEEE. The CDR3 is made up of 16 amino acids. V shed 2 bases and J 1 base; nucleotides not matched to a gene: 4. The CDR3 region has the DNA TGTGCCAGCAGCTTTAAGGGGACTAGGAACACCGGGGAGCTGTTTTTT. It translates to CASSFKGTRNTGELFF.

The CDR3 sequence is CASSQGGETEAFF. The CDR3 bases are TGTGCCAGCAGCCAAGGAGGAGAAACTGAAGCTTTCTTT. The V gene is TRBV4-2, the J gene TRBJ1-1; D ambiguous. The CDR3 totals 13 residues. CDR1 is LGHNA and CDR2 is YNFKEQ in the germline V gene. Deletions cut 1 base from V and 5 bases from J, with 8 bases between.

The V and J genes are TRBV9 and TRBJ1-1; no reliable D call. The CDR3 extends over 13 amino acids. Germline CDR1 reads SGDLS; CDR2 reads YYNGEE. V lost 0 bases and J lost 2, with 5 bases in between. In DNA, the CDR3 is TGTGCCAGCAGCGTAGGACACAACACTGAAGCTTTCTTT. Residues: CASSVGHNTEAFF.

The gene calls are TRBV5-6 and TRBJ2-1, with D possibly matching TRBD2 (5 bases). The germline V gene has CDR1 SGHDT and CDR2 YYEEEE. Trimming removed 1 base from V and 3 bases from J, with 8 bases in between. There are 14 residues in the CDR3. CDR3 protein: CASSLRGNYNEQFF. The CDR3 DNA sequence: TGTGCCAGCAGCTTGAGAGGGAACTACAATGAGCAGTTCTTC.

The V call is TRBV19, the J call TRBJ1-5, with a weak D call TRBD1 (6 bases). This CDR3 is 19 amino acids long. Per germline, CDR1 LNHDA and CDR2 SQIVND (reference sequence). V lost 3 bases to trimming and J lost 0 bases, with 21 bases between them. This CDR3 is CASSIVGLVGADSNQPQHF. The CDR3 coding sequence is TGTGCCAGTAGTATTGTTGGCCTGGTGGGGGCTGATAGCAATCAGCCCCAGCATTTT.

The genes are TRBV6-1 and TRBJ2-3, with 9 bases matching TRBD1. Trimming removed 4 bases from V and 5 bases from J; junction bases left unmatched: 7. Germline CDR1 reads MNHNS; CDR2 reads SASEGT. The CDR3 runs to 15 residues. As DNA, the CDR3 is TGTGCCAGCAGTGGTTGGGACAGGGAGGAAGATACGCAGTATTTT. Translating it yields CASSGWDREEDTQYF.

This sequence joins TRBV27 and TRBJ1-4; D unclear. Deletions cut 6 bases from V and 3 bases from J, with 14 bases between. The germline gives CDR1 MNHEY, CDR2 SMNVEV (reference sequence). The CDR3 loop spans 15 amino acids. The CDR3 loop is CASSLGRGSNEKLFF. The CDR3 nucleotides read TGTGCCAGCAGCTTAGGGCGGGGTTCTAATGAAAAACTGTTTTTT.

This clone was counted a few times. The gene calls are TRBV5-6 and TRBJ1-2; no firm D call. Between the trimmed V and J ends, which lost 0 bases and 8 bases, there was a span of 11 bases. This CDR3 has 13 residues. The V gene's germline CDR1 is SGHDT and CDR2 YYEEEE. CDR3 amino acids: CASSLAQEEGYTF. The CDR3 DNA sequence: TGTGCCAGCAGCTTGGCTCAGGAGGAGGGCTACACCTTC.

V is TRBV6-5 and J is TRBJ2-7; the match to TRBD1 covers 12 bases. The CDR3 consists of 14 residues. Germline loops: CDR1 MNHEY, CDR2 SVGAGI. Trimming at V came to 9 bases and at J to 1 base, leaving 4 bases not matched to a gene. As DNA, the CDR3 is TGTGCCAGTTGGGACAGGGGGCATTCCTACGAGCAGTACTTC. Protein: CASWDRGHSYEQYF.

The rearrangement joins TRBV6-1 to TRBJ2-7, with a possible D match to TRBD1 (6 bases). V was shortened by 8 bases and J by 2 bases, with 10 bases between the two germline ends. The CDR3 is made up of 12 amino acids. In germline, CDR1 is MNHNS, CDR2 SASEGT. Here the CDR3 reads CASDRPPYEQYF. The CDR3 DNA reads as TGTGCCAGCGACAGGCCGCCCTACGAGCAGTACTTC.

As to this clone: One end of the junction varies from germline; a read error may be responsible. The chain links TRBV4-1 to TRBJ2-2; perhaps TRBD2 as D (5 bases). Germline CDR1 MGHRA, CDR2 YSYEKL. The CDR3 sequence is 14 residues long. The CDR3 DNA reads TGCGCCAGCAGCCAAGAAGGCCACACCGGGGAGCTGTTTTTC. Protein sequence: CASSQEGHTGELFF.

The CDR3 region is CASSYPGTGYRNEQFF. Here the CDR3 DNA reads TGTGCCAGCAGCTACCCGGGGACAGGGTATCGAAATGAGCAGTTCTTC. The chain joins TRBV28 to TRBJ2-1, with TRBD1 identical over 9 bases. The CDR3 consists of 16 residues. V dropped 6 bases and J dropped 7; count of bases not matched to a gene: 13. Germline CDR1 and CDR2: MDHEN and SYDVKM.

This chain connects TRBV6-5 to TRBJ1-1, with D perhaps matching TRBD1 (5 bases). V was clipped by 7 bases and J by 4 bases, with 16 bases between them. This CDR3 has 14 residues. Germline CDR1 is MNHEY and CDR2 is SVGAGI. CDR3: CASTPQGGATEAFF. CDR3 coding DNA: TGTGCCAGCACCCCTCAGGGCGGAGCCACTGAAGCTTTCTTT.

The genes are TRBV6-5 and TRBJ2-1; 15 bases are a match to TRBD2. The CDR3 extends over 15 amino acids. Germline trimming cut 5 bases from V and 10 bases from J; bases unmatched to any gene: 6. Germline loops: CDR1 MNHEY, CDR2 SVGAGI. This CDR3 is CASSPPGLAGGEQFF. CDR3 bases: TGTGCCAGCAGTCCCCCGGGACTAGCGGGAGGAGAGCAGTTCTTC.

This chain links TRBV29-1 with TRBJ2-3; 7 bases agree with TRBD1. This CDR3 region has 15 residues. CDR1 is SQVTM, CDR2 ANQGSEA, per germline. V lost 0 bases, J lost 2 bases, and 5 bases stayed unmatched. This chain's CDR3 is CSVEDWGTVTDTQYF. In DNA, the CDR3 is TGCAGCGTTGAAGATTGGGGGACAGTCACAGATACGCAGTATTTT.

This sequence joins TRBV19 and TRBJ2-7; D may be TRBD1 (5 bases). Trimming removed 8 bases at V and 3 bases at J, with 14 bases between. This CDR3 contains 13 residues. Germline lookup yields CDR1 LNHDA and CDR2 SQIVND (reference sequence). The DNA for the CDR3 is TGTGCCAGTTCCGAGACAGTTTACTACGAGCAGTACTTC. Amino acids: CASSETVYYEQYF.